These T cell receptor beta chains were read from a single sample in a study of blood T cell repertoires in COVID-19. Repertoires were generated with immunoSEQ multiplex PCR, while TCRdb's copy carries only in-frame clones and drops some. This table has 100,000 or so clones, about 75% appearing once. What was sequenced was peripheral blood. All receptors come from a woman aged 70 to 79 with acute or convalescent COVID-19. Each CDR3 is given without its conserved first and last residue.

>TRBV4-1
ASSQDRGTQETQY
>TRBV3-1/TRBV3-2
ASSQRTGQEQY
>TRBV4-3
ASSPNTDTQY
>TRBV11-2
ASSLGGLAGMKETQY
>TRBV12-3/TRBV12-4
ASSVQNTEAF
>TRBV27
ASSLRLLGTQY
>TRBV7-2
ASSLTGSVPGELF
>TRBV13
ASSPSGILDEQF
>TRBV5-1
ASSWLESGGGTQY
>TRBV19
ASRSRITLSTGELF
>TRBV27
ASSPFQGGGYT
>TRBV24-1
ATSVDQGAFIYEQY
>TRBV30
AWSVLSYEQY
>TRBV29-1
SVQQNSGNTIY
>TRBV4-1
ASSQEGSSRTGELF
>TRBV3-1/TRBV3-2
ASSQDRTSGGETQY
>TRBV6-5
ASSYTRTGSYEQY
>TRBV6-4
ASSVTPNTEAF
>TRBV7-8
ASSLARGQRTEAF
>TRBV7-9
ASSFVAGAYSGANVLT
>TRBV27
ASSSLKVKGARNNSPLH
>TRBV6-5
ASSGTARNYGYT
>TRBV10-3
AISRGSSYNSPLH
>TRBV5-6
ASSLGTGRLREKLF
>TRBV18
ASSPRYLGQGASGYT
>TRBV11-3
ASSSRLAGGLNEQF
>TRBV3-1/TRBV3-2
ASAKRQGMNTGELF
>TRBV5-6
ASSLRGSTEAF
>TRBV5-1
ASSSFPGNQPQH
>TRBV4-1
ASSRIPGQGNTIY
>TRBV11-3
ASSPRQGATEAF
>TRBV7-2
ASSSTSGGRITQY
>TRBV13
ASSLARGGYEQY
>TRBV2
ASSLLRDRINTEAF
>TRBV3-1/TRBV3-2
ASSQKMGTGADQPQH
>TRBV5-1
ASSLVPGVGYNEQF
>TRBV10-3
AASRGQYEAF
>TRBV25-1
ASSALQGHTEAF
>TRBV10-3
AISDSSGHQSGTIY
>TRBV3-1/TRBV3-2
ASSQGVGGEKLF
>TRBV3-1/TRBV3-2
ASSQGRLGNSPLH
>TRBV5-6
ASSLTEYNSPLH
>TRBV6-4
ASSEATGGSKGYT
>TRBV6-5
AARDSGNTIY
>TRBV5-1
ASSPQGADNQPQH
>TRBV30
ASTNRGSGANVLT
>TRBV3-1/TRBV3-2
ASSQDPGYSDTQY
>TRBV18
ASSPPYRGSIY
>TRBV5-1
ASNPSGTGGNTEAF
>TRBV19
ASSPDWISGNTIY
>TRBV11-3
ASSKGVQGGNEQY
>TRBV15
ATSPGTGPYEQY
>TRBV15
ATSRVAGLITGELF
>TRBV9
ASSRTGDNQPQH
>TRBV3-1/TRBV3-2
ASSQGGLGQGKSPLH
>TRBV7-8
ASSPAGGGGYNEQF
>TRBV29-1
SAESGITEAF
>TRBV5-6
ASSLAGGSTEAF
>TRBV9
ASSVEPLPGGNTEAF
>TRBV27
ASSFQGPSTDTQY